This TCR beta chain was observed in a study of T cells in Graves' hyperthyroidism and ophthalmopathy. Whole-study findings and limits: Also found in blood were most expanded thyroid clonotypes above 0.001.

The CDR3 runs 16 residues. Per germline, CDR1 SGHTA and CDR2 FQGTGA. J gave up 8 bases and V 5 bases, and 12 bases lay outside the gene matches. Diagnosing involved the use of clinical symptoms, serum thyroxine and TRAb, thyroid ultrasound and orbital computed tomography. Isolation of PBMCs was performed on about 10 ml fresh peripheral blood. It was RNA transcripts that yielded the amplified TCR beta CDR3 regions. HTBI primers drove first-round RT-PCR of the TCR CDR3. TCRdb ran MiXCR on the multiplex PCR reads and lists one entry per CDR3 protein. The top ten clones hold around 32% of a sample with some 490,000 distinct CDR3 sequences, about 16% of them seen once. Concerning this clonotype itself: Its antigen is still unknown.

The receptor's source is a woman in her 30s with Graves' ophthalmopathy. Sequenced: blood. The chain combines TRBV7-3 with TRBJ2-2, with 9 positions matching TRBD2. This CDR3 reads CASSLASSGSSGELFF. The CDR3 bases are TGTGCCAGCAGCCTCGCGAGTAGCGGGAGTTCGGGGGAGCTGTTTTTT.